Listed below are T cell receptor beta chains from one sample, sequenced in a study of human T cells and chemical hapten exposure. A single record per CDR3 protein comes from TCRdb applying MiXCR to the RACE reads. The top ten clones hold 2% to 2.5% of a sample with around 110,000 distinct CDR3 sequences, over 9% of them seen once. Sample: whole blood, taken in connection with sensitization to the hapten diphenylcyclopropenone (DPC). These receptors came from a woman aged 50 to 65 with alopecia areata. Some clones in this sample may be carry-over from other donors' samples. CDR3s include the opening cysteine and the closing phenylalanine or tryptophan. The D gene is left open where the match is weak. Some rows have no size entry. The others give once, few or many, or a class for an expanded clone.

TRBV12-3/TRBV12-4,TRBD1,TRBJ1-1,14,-,CASSAGGSETEAFF,TGTGCCAGCAGTGCAGGGGGGTCGGAGACTGAAGCTTTCTTT
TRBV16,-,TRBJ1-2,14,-,CASSPSWGNYGYTF,TGTGCCAGCAGTCCCAGCTGGGGCAACTATGGCTACACCTTC
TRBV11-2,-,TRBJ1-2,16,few,CASTYHETAANYGYTF,TGTGCCAGCACCTACCATGAAACGGCAGCTAACTATGGCTACACCTTC
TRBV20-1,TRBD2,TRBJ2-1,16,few,CSARDPSGYSYNEQFF,TGCAGTGCTCGCGACCCTAGCGGGTACTCCTACAATGAGCAGTTCTTC
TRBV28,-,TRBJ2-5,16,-,CASSLLPTGGLETQYF,TGTGCCAGCAGTTTACTACCGACAGGCGGTTTGGAGACCCAGTACTTC
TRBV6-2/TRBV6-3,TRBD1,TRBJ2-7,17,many,CASSSGTGGVPVGEQYF,TGTGCCAGCAGTTCCGGGACAGGGGGCGTCCCGGTAGGCGAGCAGTACTTC
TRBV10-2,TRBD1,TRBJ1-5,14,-,CASSFDRDNQPQHF,TGCGCCAGCAGTTTTGACAGGGACAATCAGCCCCAGCATTTT
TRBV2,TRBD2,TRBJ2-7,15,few,CASSDRSGSDYEQYF,TGTGCCAGCAGTGATAGGAGCGGGAGCGACTACGAGCAGTACTTC
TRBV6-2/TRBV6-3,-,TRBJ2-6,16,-,CASTNRGSSGANVLTF,TGTGCCAGCACCAACAGAGGGTCCTCTGGGGCCAACGTCCTGACTTTC
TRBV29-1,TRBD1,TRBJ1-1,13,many,CSVDPGGATEAFF,TGCAGCGTTGACCCAGGGGGGGCGACTGAAGCTTTCTTT
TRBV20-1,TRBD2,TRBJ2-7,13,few,CSRSGDRSYEQYF,TGCAGTCGTAGCGGGGATCGCTCCTACGAGCAGTACTTC
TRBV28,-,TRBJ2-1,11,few,CASSPRNEQFF,TGTGCCAGCAGTCCTAGGAATGAGCAGTTCTTC
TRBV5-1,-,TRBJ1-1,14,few,CASSSSISNTEAFF,TGCGCCAGCAGCTCCTCAATATCGAACACTGAAGCTTTCTTT
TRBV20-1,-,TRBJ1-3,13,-,CSAREAGGNTIYF,TGCAGTGCTAGAGAAGCAGGGGGAAACACCATATATTTT
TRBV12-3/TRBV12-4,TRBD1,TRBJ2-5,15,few,CASSPDRGRRETQYF,TGTGCCAGCAGTCCGGACAGGGGGCGACGCGAGACCCAGTACTTC
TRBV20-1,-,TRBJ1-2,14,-,CSARSGGFVNGYTF,TGCAGTGCTAGGTCGGGGGGGTTTGTAAATGGCTACACCTTC
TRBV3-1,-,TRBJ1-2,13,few,CASTRARGYGYTF,TGTGCCAGCACCCGGGCTCGTGGCTATGGCTACACCTTC
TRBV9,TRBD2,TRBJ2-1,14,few,CASSVGGGSNEQFF,TGTGCCAGCAGCGTAGGCGGGGGATCCAATGAGCAGTTCTTC
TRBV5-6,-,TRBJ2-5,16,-,CASSRERSWSQETQYF,TGTGCCAGCAGCAGGGAGCGGAGCTGGAGCCAAGAGACCCAGTACTTC
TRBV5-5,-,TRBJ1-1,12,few,CASSIQGTEAFF,TGTGCCAGCAGCATACAGGGTACTGAAGCTTTCTTT
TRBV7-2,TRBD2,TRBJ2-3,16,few,CASSRTSGGLTDTQYF,TGTGCCAGCAGCCGGACTAGCGGGGGACTCACAGATACGCAGTATTTT
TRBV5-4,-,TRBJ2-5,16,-,CASSLGDSWTQETQYF,TGTGCCAGCAGCTTGGGTGACTCCTGGACCCAAGAGACCCAGTACTTC
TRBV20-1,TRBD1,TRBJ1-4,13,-,CSALRGRDEKLFF,TGCAGTGCTTTAAGGGGGCGGGATGAAAAACTGTTTTTT
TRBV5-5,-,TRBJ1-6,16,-,CASSLERRAYNSPLHF,TGTGCCAGCAGCCTGGAGAGGAGGGCCTATAATTCACCCCTCCACTTT
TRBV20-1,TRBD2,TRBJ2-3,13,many,CSVWTSGTDTQYF,TGCAGTGTTTGGACTAGCGGCACAGATACGCAGTATTTT
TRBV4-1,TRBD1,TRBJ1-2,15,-,CASSQERQGAGGYTF,TGCGCCAGCAGCCAAGAAAGACAGGGGGCAGGTGGCTACACCTTC
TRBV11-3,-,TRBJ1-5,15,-,CASSLETARNQPQHF,TGTGCCAGCAGCTTAGAGACAGCCAGGAATCAGCCCCAGCATTTT
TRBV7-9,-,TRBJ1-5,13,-,CASSLAPGQPQHF,TGTGCCAGCAGCTTAGCGCCGGGTCAGCCCCAGCATTTT